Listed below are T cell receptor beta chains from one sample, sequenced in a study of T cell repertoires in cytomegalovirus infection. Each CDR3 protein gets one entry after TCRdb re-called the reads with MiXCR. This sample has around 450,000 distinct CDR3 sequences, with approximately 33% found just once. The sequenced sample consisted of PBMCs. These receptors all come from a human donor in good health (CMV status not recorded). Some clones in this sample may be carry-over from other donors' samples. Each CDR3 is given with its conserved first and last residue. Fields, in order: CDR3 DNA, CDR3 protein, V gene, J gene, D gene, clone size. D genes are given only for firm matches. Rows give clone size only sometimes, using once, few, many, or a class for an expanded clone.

CDR3 DNA: TGCGCCAGCAGCTTCTCTGACACGGGAGGAGAGACCCAGTACTTC; CDR3 protein: CASSFSDTGGETQYF; V gene: TRBV5-1; J gene: TRBJ2-5; D gene: TRBD2; clone size: -
CDR3 DNA: TGTGCCAGCAGACTTGGGGGGGGGACCTACAATGAGCAGTTCTTC; CDR3 protein: CASRLGGGTYNEQFF; V gene: TRBV6-2/TRBV6-3; J gene: TRBJ2-1; D gene: TRBD2; clone size: -
CDR3 DNA: TGTGCCAGTAGCCCTGACTACAGCGATGAGACCCAGTACTTC; CDR3 protein: CASSPDYSDETQYF; V gene: TRBV19; J gene: TRBJ2-5; D gene: -; clone size: many
CDR3 DNA: TGTGCCAGCAGCTTTACCGGGACAGTGAGCACAGATACGCAGTATTTT; CDR3 protein: CASSFTGTVSTDTQYF; V gene: TRBV7-8; J gene: TRBJ2-3; D gene: TRBD1; clone size: few
CDR3 DNA: TGTGCCAGCAGTTTACCCGATTACCGAACAGCACCCTACGAGCAGTACTTC; CDR3 protein: CASSLPDYRTAPYEQYF; V gene: TRBV6-6; J gene: TRBJ2-7; D gene: -; clone size: -
CDR3 DNA: TGTGCCAGCAGTCCCTGGCCGTATGGCTACACCTTC; CDR3 protein: CASSPWPYGYTF; V gene: TRBV12-3/TRBV12-4; J gene: TRBJ1-2; D gene: -; clone size: few
CDR3 DNA: TGTGCCAGCAGTTTATCTGGGGTAACCGGGGAGCTGTTTTTT; CDR3 protein: CASSLSGVTGELFF; V gene: TRBV7-8; J gene: TRBJ2-2; D gene: -; clone size: many
CDR3 DNA: TGTGCCAGCAGTTCGATACAGGGGGTGAGCAATCAGCCCCAGCATTTT; CDR3 protein: CASSSIQGVSNQPQHF; V gene: TRBV12-3/TRBV12-4; J gene: TRBJ1-5; D gene: TRBD1; clone size: few
CDR3 DNA: TGTGCCAGCAGCCCGAATCTGGCGGGCAATCAGCCCCAGCATTTT; CDR3 protein: CASSPNLAGNQPQHF; V gene: TRBV6-1; J gene: TRBJ1-5; D gene: -; clone size: many
CDR3 DNA: TGTGCCACCAGTAATCTGGACGAGCAGTACTTC; CDR3 protein: CATSNLDEQYF; V gene: TRBV24-1; J gene: TRBJ2-7; D gene: -; clone size: once
CDR3 DNA: TGTGCCAGCAGCTCAGGGTTAGCGGCGAACACCGGGGAGCTGTTTTTT; CDR3 protein: CASSSGLAANTGELFF; V gene: TRBV7-9; J gene: TRBJ2-2; D gene: -; clone size: -
CDR3 DNA: TGTGCCACCAGCAGAGATATACAGGGACGGTGGCCCCAGCATTTT; CDR3 protein: CATSRDIQGRWPQHF; V gene: TRBV15; J gene: TRBJ1-5; D gene: -; clone size: many
CDR3 DNA: TGTGCCAGTAGCCCCGGGGTCGAAGGAGGGCAAGAGACCCAGTACTTC; CDR3 protein: CASSPGVEGGQETQYF; V gene: TRBV19; J gene: TRBJ2-5; D gene: -; clone size: few
CDR3 DNA: TGTGCCAGCAGCCCCACCTATGGACAAGGGGGCTACACCTTC; CDR3 protein: CASSPTYGQGGYTF; V gene: TRBV11-2; J gene: TRBJ1-2; D gene: -; clone size: few
CDR3 DNA: TGTGCCAGCAGCCCAGGGTTCGGTAATTCACCCCTCCACTTT; CDR3 protein: CASSPGFGNSPLHF; V gene: TRBV11-2; J gene: TRBJ1-6; D gene: -; clone size: many
CDR3 DNA: TGTGCCAGCAGCTCACTAGCGGGGGGGCCGGAGACCCAGTACTTC; CDR3 protein: CASSSLAGGPETQYF; V gene: TRBV7-9; J gene: TRBJ2-5; D gene: TRBD2; clone size: few
CDR3 DNA: TGCAGTGCTACACAACCTCCCTCTGGGGCCAACGTCCTGACTTTC; CDR3 protein: CSATQPPSGANVLTF; V gene: TRBV20-1; J gene: TRBJ2-6; D gene: -; clone size: -
CDR3 DNA: TGTGCCAGCGACAGGGGGAGCACTGAAGCTTTCTTT; CDR3 protein: CASDRGSTEAFF; V gene: TRBV2; J gene: TRBJ1-1; D gene: TRBD1; clone size: few
CDR3 DNA: TGTGCCAGCAGTTCCCCTGCCTACGAGCAGTACTTC; CDR3 protein: CASSSPAYEQYF; V gene: TRBV28; J gene: TRBJ2-7; D gene: -; clone size: -
CDR3 DNA: TGTGCCAGCAGTGCGGGCCCCTCCTACAATGAGCAGTTCTTC; CDR3 protein: CASSAGPSYNEQFF; V gene: TRBV12-3/TRBV12-4; J gene: TRBJ2-1; D gene: -; clone size: few
CDR3 DNA: TGTGCCAGCAGCTTAGCTGGGGGCTTGGAAGCTTTCTTT; CDR3 protein: CASSLAGGLEAFF; V gene: TRBV7-2; J gene: TRBJ1-1; D gene: -; clone size: -
CDR3 DNA: TGCAGTGCTTCCCGGACTAGTTTGACCCAGTACTTC; CDR3 protein: CSASRTSLTQYF; V gene: TRBV20-1; J gene: TRBJ2-5; D gene: TRBD2; clone size: few
CDR3 DNA: TGTGCCAGCAGCCAAGATGAGTGGGGGGGCGGTGATGAGCAGTTCTTC; CDR3 protein: CASSQDEWGGGDEQFF; V gene: TRBV14; J gene: TRBJ2-1; D gene: -; clone size: few
CDR3 DNA: TGTGCCAGCAGTTACTGGCTAGCGGGGAACCAAGAGACCCAGTACTTC; CDR3 protein: CASSYWLAGNQETQYF; V gene: TRBV6-2/TRBV6-3; J gene: TRBJ2-5; D gene: TRBD2; clone size: -
CDR3 DNA: TGTGCCAGCATTTTAGCCCTTTCCCGGGACAGGGGGCCAAAAATGACCCAGTACTTC; CDR3 protein: CASILALSRDRGPKMTQYF; V gene: TRBV7-9; J gene: TRBJ2-5; D gene: TRBD1; clone size: few
CDR3 DNA: TGTGCCAGCAGCAGTGACAGGGGGCGGGGAAAACTGTTTTTT; CDR3 protein: CASSSDRGRGKLFF; V gene: TRBV7-2; J gene: TRBJ1-4; D gene: TRBD1; clone size: -
CDR3 DNA: TGTGCCAGCAGTTACGGGCAGGGAATCTACGAGCAGTACTTC; CDR3 protein: CASSYGQGIYEQYF; V gene: TRBV6-2/TRBV6-3; J gene: TRBJ2-7; D gene: -; clone size: few